The subject of this entry is one T cell receptor beta chain. The antigen is unknown. This entry comes from a study of response to subunit inactivated influenza vaccine. The CDR3 is made up of 15 amino acids. Germline V CDR1 and CDR2: DFQATT, SNEGSKA (reference sequence). Trimming shortened V by 0 bases and J by 3 bases, and 14 bases separated the two germline ends. TCRdb redid the calling of the RT-PCR reads with MiXCR, one entry per CDR3 protein. The repertoire holds about half a million distinct CDR3 sequences, with 7.5% to 8.5% as singletons. Findings and caveats of the study: Few new T cells, the authors suggested, are recruited by each seasonal influenza vaccination.

The starting material was PBMCs from blood, obtained less than 25 months after vaccination. The receptor was derived from a man between 50 and 75 years old who received an inactivated influenza vaccine. The chain uses TRBV20-1 and TRBJ1-2; possibly TRBD1 for D (5 bases). CDR3 bases: TGCAGTGCTAGAGATCACGGGGGGAGGGACTATGGCTACACCTTC. Protein sequence: CSARDHGGRDYGYTF.